The 17 T cell receptor beta chains listed next were all sequenced from one sample in a study of long-term antiretroviral therapy in people with HIV. The authors ran the immunoSEQ assay, v3.0, at survey level. The assay was immunoSEQ multiplex PCR, and TCRdb's table has in-frame clones only and misses some. The sample yields 48,000 or so clones, about 81% seen once. The sequenced sample was unsorted PBMCs, obtained 0.8 years after starting antiretroviral therapy. The receptors come from a woman under 30 with HIV.

The CDR3 protein is CASSFLYGGRVMNTEAFF. The CDR3 bases are TGTGCCAGCAGCTTCCTCTACGGGGGGCGAGTCATGAACACTGAAGCTTTCTTT. V gene TRBV11-2 combines with J gene TRBJ1-1; D may be TRBD1 (6 bases). Germline loops: CDR1 SGHAT, CDR2 FQNNGV. The CDR3 has 18 residues. The V gene lost 3 bases and the J gene lost 0 bases, with 20 bases spanning the gap. Variable domain in full (rest from reference TRBV11-2 and TRBJ1-1): EAGVAQSPRYKIIEKRQSVAFWCNPISGHATLYWYQQILGQGPKLLIQFQNNGVVDDSQLPKDRFSAERLKGVDSTLKIQPAKLEDSAVYLCASSFLYGGRVMNTEAFFGQGTRLTVV.

V is TRBV5-8 and J is TRBJ2-7; D remains unclear. Germline loops: CDR1 SGHTS, CDR2 YDEGEE. Between the trimmed V and J ends, which lost 5 bases and 3 bases, there was a span of 12 bases. The CDR3 runs to 13 residues. This CDR3 is CASRGKGFYEQYF. As DNA, the CDR3 is TGTGCCAGCAGGGGGAAAGGGTTCTACGAGCAGTACTTC.

CDR3 bases: TGTGCCAGCAGTGACTCGACTAGCGGGAGCAATGAGCAGTTCTTC. Protein: CASSDSTSGSNEQFF. This chain uses TRBV6-4 with TRBJ2-1, with 12 bases aligning to TRBD2. The CDR3 contains 15 residues. The trim removed 0 bases at V and 6 bases at J, leaving 0 bases unmatched. Per germline, CDR1 MRHNA and CDR2 SNTAGT.

The rearrangement uses TRBV7-9 and TRBJ2-7; 11 positions agree with TRBD1. This CDR3 comprises 15 residues. The J segment lost 2 bases and the V segment lost 4 bases, leaving 4 bases of the junction unmatched. Germline loops: CDR1 SEHNR, CDR2 FQNEAQ (reference sequence). The CDR3 protein is CASSSGQGAPYEQYF. Here the CDR3 DNA reads TGTGCCAGCAGCTCCGGACAGGGGGCGCCCTACGAGCAGTACTTC.

This clone appeared a single time. The chain uses TRBV28 and TRBJ1-1; D gene uncertain. Germline assignment: CDR1 MDHEN and CDR2 SYDVKM. V lost 6 bases to trimming and J lost 4 bases, with 12 bases between them. The CDR3 has 13 residues. As DNA, the CDR3 is TGTGCCAGCAGCCCCGCCTCGAGCACTGAAGCTTTCTTT. Translated: CASSPASSTEAFF. Together with reference TRBV28 and TRBJ1-1, the CDR3 gives the full variable domain: DVKVTQSSRYLVKRTGEKVFLECVQDMDHENMFWYRQDPGLGLRLIYFSYDVKMKEKGDIPEGYSVSREKKERFSLILESASTNQTSMYLCASSPASSTEAFFGQGTRLTVV.

This chain joins TRBV19 and TRBJ1-2; a possible D gene is TRBD1 (5 bases). Per the germline V gene, CDR1 is LNHDA and CDR2 is SQIVND (reference sequence). CDR3 length: 12 residues. V lost 5 bases and J 4 bases, leaving 8 bases between the germline ends. CDR3 protein: CASSSGTYGYTF. CDR3 bases: TGTGCCAGTAGTTCAGGGACCTATGGCTACACCTTC. The whole variable domain, filled in from reference TRBV19 and TRBJ1-2, reads DGGITQSPKYLFRKEGQNVTLSCEQNLNHDAMYWYRQDPGQGLRLIYYSQIVNDFQKGDIAEGYSVSREKKESFPLTVTSAQKNPTAFYLCASSSGTYGYTFGSGTRLTVV.

CDR3 coding DNA: TGTGCCAGCAGCCCCCCGGCGGGGGGATCCTACAATGAGCAGTTCTTC. As protein: CASSPPAGGSYNEQFF. The rearrangement links TRBV5-6 to TRBJ2-1; 8 nucleotides align to TRBD2. The J segment lost 1 base and the V segment lost 4 bases, leaving 7 bases of the junction unmatched. CDR3 length: 16 residues. Germline assignment: CDR1 SGHDT and CDR2 YYEEEE.

The genes are TRBV9 and TRBJ2-3; the match to TRBD1 covers 7 bases. V lost 1 base, J lost 4 bases, and 6 bases stayed unmatched. The CDR3 contains 15 residues. Germline V CDR1 and CDR2: SGDLS, YYNGEE. The CDR3: CASSVSTGVPDTQYF. The CDR3 coding sequence is TGTGCCAGCAGCGTAAGCACAGGGGTGCCAGATACGCAGTATTTT.

The chain employs TRBV6-5 and TRBJ2-5; D unclear. The CDR3 runs 11 residues. V was pared by 2 bases and J by 4 bases, with 2 bases between. Germline CDR1 reads MNHEY; CDR2 reads SVGAGI. The CDR3 region is CASSYRETQYF. CDR3 in DNA: TGTGCCAGCAGTTACCGAGAGACCCAGTACTTC.

The chain employs TRBV7-9 and TRBJ2-3, with 11 bases that match TRBD2. The CDR3 totals 16 residues. Unmatched junction bases numbered 6, after V lost 5 bases and J lost 2 bases. Germline V gene data show CDR1 as SEHNR and CDR2 as FQNEAQ (reference sequence). CDR3 in amino acids: CASSPGLAVYTDTQYF. CDR3 sequence (DNA): TGTGCCAGCAGCCCGGGACTAGCGGTCTACACAGATACGCAGTATTTT. Complete variable domain (other parts from reference TRBV7-9 and TRBJ2-3): DTGVSQNPRHKITKRGQNVTFRCDPISEHNRLYWYRQTLGQGPEFLTYFQNEAQLEKSRLLSDRFSAERPKGSFSTLEIQRTEQGDSAMYLCASSPGLAVYTDTQYFGPGTRLTVL.

This chain uses TRBV9 with TRBJ2-7, with a weak D call TRBD1 (5 bases). Germline V CDR1 and CDR2: SGDLS, YYNGEE. V lost 7 bases and J 4 bases, leaving 21 bases between the germline ends. The CDR3 loop spans 15 amino acids. The CDR3 loop reads CASAFGSRDGYEQYF. Written as DNA, the CDR3 is TGTGCCAGCGCCTTCGGGTCCAGGGATGGGTACGAGCAGTACTTC.

This chain joins TRBV5-1 and TRBJ2-7; TRBD2 aligns across 9 bases. Germline V CDR1 and CDR2: SGHRS, YFSETQ. The CDR3 is made up of 18 amino acids. V lost 0 bases and J lost 5; bases outside the gene matches: 15. The DNA of the CDR3 is TGCGCCAGCAGCTTGGTCGCTAGCGGGATGATGGGAACCCACGAGCAGTACTTC. Amino acid sequence: CASSLVASGMMGTHEQYF.

In this sample, this clone turned up a few times. The CDR3, as DNA: TGTGCCAGCAGCTTAGGCCCGAGGGATACGCAGTATTTT. Its protein is CASSLGPRDTQYF. The chain carries TRBV11-3 and TRBJ2-3; D remains unclear. The CDR3 is 13 amino acids. The germline V gene encodes CDR1 SGHNT and CDR2 YENEEA. Trimming shortened V by 1 base and J by 6 bases, and 8 bases separated the two germline ends. Using reference TRBV11-3 and TRBJ2-3 for the parts outside the CDR3, the full variable domain is EAGVVQSPRYKIIEKKQPVAFWCNPISGHNTLYWYLQNLGQGPELLIRYENEEAVDDSQLPKDRFSAERLKGVDSTLKIQPAELGDSAVYLCASSLGPRDTQYFGPGTRLTVL.

This clone was recorded a few times. This chain uses TRBV27 with TRBJ2-7, with 7 bases matching TRBD1. CDR3 size: 14 residues. Germline loops: CDR1 MNHEY, CDR2 SMNVEV (reference sequence). V lost 6 bases to trimming and J lost 7 bases; unmatched junction nucleotides: 12. As DNA, the CDR3 is TGTGCCAGCAGGTTTTTGGGCCCCAGGGGGGAGCAGTACTTC. Protein: CASRFLGPRGEQYF.

This chain links TRBV19 with TRBJ2-3; a possible D gene is TRBD2 (6 bases). The CDR3 runs to 14 residues. V was pared by 10 bases and J by 3 bases, with 17 bases between. Germline V gene data show CDR1 as LNHDA and CDR2 as SQIVND (reference sequence). As DNA, the CDR3 is TGTGCCACCCAGCCGACGGGGAGGACAGATACGCAGTATTTT. Amino acids: CATQPTGRTDTQYF.

This sequence joins TRBV27 and TRBJ2-1; 11 nucleotides line up with TRBD2. The CDR3 spans 17 residues. From germline, CDR1 is MNHEY and CDR2 SMNVEV (reference sequence). The ends lost 4 bases at V and 3 bases at J; junction bases unmatched: 8. The CDR3 here is CASSSVRLAGSYNEQFF. CDR3 nucleotide sequence: TGTGCCAGCAGTTCCGTCCGACTAGCGGGAAGCTACAATGAGCAGTTCTTC.

The V gene is TRBV20-1, the J gene TRBJ2-5; D call uncertain. The CDR3 runs 10 residues. CDR1 DFQATT and CDR2 SNEGSKA come from the germline V gene (reference sequence). V was clipped by 7 bases and J by 4 bases, with 7 bases between them. The CDR3 DNA sequence: TGCAGTGGACCGGGAGAGACCCAGTACTTC. Residues: CSGPGETQYF.